The TCR beta chain described here comes from a study of blood T cell repertoires in COVID-19. This CDR3 has 19 residues. The germline V gene encodes CDR1 GTSNPN and CDR2 SVGIG (reference sequence). Deletions cut 0 bases from V and 0 bases from J, with 23 bases between. This clone appeared a single time. Clones were sequenced by immunoSEQ multiplex PCR, and TCRdb holds only the in-frame ones, with some missing. The sample includes nearly 60,000 clones, 85% to 90% of them seen just once. The genes are TRBV30 and TRBJ1-1; D gene unclear. The sequenced material came from peripheral blood. The TCR sequence derives from a man in his 60s with active COVID-19. The CDR3 region is CAWSVLWTEEDTMNTEAFF. CDR3 bases: TGTGCCTGGAGTGTACTATGGACGGAGGAAGATACTATGAACACTGAAGCTTTCTTT. Looking up the rest from reference TRBV30 and TRBJ1-1 gives the full variable domain: SQTIHQWPATLVQPVGSPLSLECTVEGTSNPNLYWYRQAAGRGLQLLFYSVGIGQISSEVPQNLSASRPQDRQFILSSKKLLLSDSGFYLCAWSVLWTEEDTMNTEAFFGQGTRLTVV.